This T cell receptor (beta chain) was documented in a study of CD8+ T cells in alopecia areata. Study information: Each day, treated patients took oral tofacitinib twice, at 5 to 10 mg per dose.

Treatment described: oral pan-JAK inhibitor, 5-10 mg twice daily. Extracted RNA was reverse transcribed into cDNA, the sequencing template. Assay used: immunoSEQ multiplex PCR; TCRdb lists only in-frame clones, some missing. The sample consists of about 270,000 clones, approximately 60% of them appearing once. The V gene lost 1 base and the J gene lost 2 bases, with 14 bases spanning the gap. CDR3 length: 16 amino acids. The germline CDR1 and CDR2 sequences are LGHNA and YNFKEQ. The gene calls are TRBV4-2 and TRBJ2-5; TRBD2 is a possible D gene (6 bases). The material was CD4+ T cells sorted from blood, obtained around week 54, from a patient treated with tofacitinib. This receptor was taken from a human donor with alopecia areata. The CDR3 DNA is TGTGCCAGCAGCCAAGTAGGGGCGGAGGGTCAAGAGACCCAGTACTTC. Residues: CASSQVGAEGQETQYF.